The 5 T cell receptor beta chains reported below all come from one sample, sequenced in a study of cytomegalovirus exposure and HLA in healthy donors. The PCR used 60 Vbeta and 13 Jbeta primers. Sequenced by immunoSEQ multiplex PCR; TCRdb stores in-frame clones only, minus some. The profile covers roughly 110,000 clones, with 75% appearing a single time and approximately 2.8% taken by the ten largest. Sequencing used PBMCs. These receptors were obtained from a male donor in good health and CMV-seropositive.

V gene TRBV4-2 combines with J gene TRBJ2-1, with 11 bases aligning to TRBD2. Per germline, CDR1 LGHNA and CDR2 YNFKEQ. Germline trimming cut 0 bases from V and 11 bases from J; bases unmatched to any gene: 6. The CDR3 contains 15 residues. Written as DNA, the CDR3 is TGTGCCAGCAGCCAAGATCCTAGCGGGAGGTGTAAGCAGTTCTTC. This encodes CASSQDPSGRCKQFF.

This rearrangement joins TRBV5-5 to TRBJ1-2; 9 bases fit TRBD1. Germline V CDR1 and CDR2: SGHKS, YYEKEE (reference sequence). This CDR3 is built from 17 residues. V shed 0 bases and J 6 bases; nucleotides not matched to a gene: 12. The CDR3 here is CASSLGGDRAPTDGYTF. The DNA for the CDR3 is TGTGCCAGCAGCTTGGGGGGGGACAGGGCCCCCACTGATGGCTACACCTTC.

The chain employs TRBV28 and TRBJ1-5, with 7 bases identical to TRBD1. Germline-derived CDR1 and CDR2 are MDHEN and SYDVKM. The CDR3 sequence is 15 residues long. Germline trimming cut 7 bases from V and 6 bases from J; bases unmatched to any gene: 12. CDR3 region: CASKGAPGWGQPQHF. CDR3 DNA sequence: TGTGCCAGCAAGGGGGCGCCAGGATGGGGTCAGCCCCAGCATTTT.

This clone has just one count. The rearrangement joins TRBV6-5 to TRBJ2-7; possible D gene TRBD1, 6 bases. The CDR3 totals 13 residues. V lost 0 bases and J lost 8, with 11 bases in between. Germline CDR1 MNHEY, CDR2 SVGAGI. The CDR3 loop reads CASSYSPGAKQYF. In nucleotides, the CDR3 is TGTGCCAGCAGTTACTCCCCAGGGGCGAAGCAGTACTTC.

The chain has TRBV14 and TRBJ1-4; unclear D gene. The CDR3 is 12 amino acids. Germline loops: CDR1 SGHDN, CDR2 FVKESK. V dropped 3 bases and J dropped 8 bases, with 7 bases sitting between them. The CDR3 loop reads CASSHTREKLFF. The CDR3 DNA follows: TGTGCCAGCAGCCACACCAGAGAAAAACTGTTTTTT. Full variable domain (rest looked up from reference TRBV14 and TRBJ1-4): EAGVTQFPSHSVIEKGQTVTLRCDPISGHDNLYWYRRVMGKEIKFLLHFVKESKQDESGMPNNRFLAERTGGTYSTLKVQPAELEDSGVYFCASSHTREKLFFGSGTQLSVL.